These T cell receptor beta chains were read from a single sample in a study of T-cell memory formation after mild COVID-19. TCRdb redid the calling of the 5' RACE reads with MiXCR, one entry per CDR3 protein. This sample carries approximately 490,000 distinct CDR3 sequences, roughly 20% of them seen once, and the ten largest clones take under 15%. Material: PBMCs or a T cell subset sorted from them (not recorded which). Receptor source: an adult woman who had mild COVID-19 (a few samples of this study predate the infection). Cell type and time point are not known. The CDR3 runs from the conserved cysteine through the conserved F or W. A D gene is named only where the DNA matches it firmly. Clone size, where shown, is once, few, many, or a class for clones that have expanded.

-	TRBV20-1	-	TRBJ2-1	TGCAGTGCTAGAGATAATCGGGCCAATGAGCAGTTCTTC	CSARDNRANEQFF
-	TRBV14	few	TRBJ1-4	TGTGCCAGCAGCCAAGGAGAGACTAATAATGAAAAACTGTTTTTT	CASSQGETNNEKLFF
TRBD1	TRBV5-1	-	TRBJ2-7	TGCGCCAGCAGCTTCGGACAGGGGAGCTCCTACGAGCAGTACTTC	CASSFGQGSSYEQYF
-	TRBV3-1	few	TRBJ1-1	TGTGCCAGCAGCCAAGGATTGACAGGAGCAGAGAACACTGAAGCTTTCTTT	CASSQGLTGAENTEAFF
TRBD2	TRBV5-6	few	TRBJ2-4	TGTGCCAGCAGCTTTCTAGCGGAGCTAGCCAAAAACATTCAGTACTTC	CASSFLAELAKNIQYF
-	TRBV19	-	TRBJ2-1	TGTGCCAGTAGTCTAGACCATTCTGAATACAATGAGCAGTTCTTC	CASSLDHSEYNEQFF
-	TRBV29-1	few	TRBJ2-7	TGCAGCGTGCCCGCCGCCAATTGGCCCTACGAGCAGTACTTC	CSVPAANWPYEQYF
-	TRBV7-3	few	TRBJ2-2	TGTGCCAGCAGCTTAGGATTCAGGGCGACCGGGGAGCTGTTTTTT	CASSLGFRATGELFF
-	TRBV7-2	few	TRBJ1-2	TGTGCCAGCAGCTTACCCGGACAGTCTAACTATGGCTACACCTTC	CASSLPGQSNYGYTF
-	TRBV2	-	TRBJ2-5	TGTGCCAGCGCCACTGACCGGGACCCAGTGAAGACCCAGTACTTC	CASATDRDPVKTQYF
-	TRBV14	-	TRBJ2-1	TGTGCCAGCAGCCCAGAAATAACAGGTAATATCTACAATGAGCAGTTCTTC	CASSPEITGNIYNEQFF
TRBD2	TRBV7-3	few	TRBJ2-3	TGTGCCAGCAGCTGGATAGCGGGGGGGCGGGGCACAGATACGCAGTATTTT	CASSWIAGGRGTDTQYF
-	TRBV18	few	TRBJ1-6	TGTGCCAGCTCGCTCGACGGCTATAATTCACCCCTCCACTTT	CASSLDGYNSPLHF
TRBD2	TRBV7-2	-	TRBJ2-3	TGTGCCAGCACCCCCCTGGCGGGAGGGAAGGGTACGCAGTATTTT	CASTPLAGGKGTQYF
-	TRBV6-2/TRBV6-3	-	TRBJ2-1	TGTGCCAGCAGTTTCACTTACAATGAGCAGTTCTTC	CASSFTYNEQFF
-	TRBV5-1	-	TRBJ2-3	TGTGCCAGCAGCTTTAATCTAGATACGCAGTATTTT	CASSFNLDTQYF
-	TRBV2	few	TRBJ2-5	TGTGCCAGCATGGTCATCCAAGAGACCCAGTACTTC	CASMVIQETQYF
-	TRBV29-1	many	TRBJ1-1	TGCAGCGTTGATCGGGATCCCACTGAAGCTTTCTTT	CSVDRDPTEAFF
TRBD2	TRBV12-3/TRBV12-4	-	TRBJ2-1	TGTGCCAGCAGTTTATTTGCTAGCGGTAACAATGAGCAGTTCTTC	CASSLFASGNNEQFF
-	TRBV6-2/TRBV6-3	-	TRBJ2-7	TGTGCCAGCAGTCCGTGGGAGTCCTTCGAGCAGTACTTC	CASSPWESFEQYF
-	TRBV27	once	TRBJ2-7	TGTGCCAGCAGTCCCTACCTAGGAGCGGACTCCTACGAGCAGTACTTC	CASSPYLGADSYEQYF
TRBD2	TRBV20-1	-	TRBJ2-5	TGCAGTGCTAGAGGCGGGGGGGCAGAGACCCAGTACTTC	CSARGGGAETQYF
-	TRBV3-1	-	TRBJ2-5	TGTGCCAGCAGCCAAGACGGTAGTAGGCGGGAGACCCAGTACTTC	CASSQDGSRRETQYF
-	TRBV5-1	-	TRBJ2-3	TGCGCCAGCAGCTTGGCCGAGGCAGGGCAGGAGTATTTT	CASSLAEAGQEYF
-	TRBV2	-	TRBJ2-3	TGTGCCAGCAGTAAATTTCCCCCAGATACGCAGTATTTT	CASSKFPPDTQYF
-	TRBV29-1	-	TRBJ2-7	TGCAGCGTTCCCTCGGGGCACCAGTACTTC	CSVPSGHQYF
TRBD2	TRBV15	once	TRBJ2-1	TGTGCCACCAGCTTACGGACTAGCGGAGAGCAGTTCTTC	CATSLRTSGEQFF
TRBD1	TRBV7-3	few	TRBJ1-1	TGTGCCAGCAGCCCCGGGACAGGGGGCTGGATGGCCACTGAAGCTTTCTTT	CASSPGTGGWMATEAFF
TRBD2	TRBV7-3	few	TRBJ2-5	TGTGCCAGCAGCCCAAACCAGCGGGGGGGTGTGACCCAGTACTTC	CASSPNQRGGVTQYF
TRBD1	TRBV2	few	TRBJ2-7	TGTGCCGCGGGACAGGGACCTCGCGAGCAGTACTTC	CAAGQGPREQYF
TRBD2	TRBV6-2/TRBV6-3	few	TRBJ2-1	TGTGCCAGCAGTAAATCTGGACTAGCGGTAAGCTCCTACAATGAGCAGTTCTTC	CASSKSGLAVSSYNEQFF
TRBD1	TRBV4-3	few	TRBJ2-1	TGCGCCAGCAGCCAAGACAGGGGGAAGGACAATGAGCAGTTCTTC	CASSQDRGKDNEQFF
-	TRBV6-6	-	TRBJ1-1	TGTGCCAGCAGTTACTTTGAAGGGAACACTGAAGCTTTCTTT	CASSYFEGNTEAFF
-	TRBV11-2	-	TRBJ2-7	TGTGCCAGCAGCTTGCGGGTCCCCTACGAGCAGTACTTC	CASSLRVPYEQYF
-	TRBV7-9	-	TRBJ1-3	TGTGCCAGCAGCTTAGCGCGGTATCGGAGTGGAAACACCATATATTTT	CASSLARYRSGNTIYF
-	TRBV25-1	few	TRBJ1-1	TGTGCCAGCTATGACACTCGAAGCGTATCAGGAGTAGCTTTCTTT	CASYDTRSVSGVAFF
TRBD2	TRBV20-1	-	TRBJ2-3	TGCAGTGCAATCACAGCGGGGCGGTCCACAGATACGCAGTATTTT	CSAITAGRSTDTQYF
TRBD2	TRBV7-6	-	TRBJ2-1	TGTGCCAGCAGCCATATCGGGACTAGCCGAAACAATGAGCAGTTCTTC	CASSHIGTSRNNEQFF
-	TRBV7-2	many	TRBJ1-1	TGTGCCAGCAGCTTAGTTCTGGTGAACACTGAAGCTTTCTTT	CASSLVLVNTEAFF
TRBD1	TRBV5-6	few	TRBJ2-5	TGTGCCAGCAGCTTAGGGACAGGGGGCTACCAAGAGACCCAGTACTTC	CASSLGTGGYQETQYF
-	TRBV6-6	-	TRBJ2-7	TGTGCCAGCAGGGGACCGGAGCTCCAAACTTCCAACCACGAGCAGTACTTC	CASRGPELQTSNHEQYF